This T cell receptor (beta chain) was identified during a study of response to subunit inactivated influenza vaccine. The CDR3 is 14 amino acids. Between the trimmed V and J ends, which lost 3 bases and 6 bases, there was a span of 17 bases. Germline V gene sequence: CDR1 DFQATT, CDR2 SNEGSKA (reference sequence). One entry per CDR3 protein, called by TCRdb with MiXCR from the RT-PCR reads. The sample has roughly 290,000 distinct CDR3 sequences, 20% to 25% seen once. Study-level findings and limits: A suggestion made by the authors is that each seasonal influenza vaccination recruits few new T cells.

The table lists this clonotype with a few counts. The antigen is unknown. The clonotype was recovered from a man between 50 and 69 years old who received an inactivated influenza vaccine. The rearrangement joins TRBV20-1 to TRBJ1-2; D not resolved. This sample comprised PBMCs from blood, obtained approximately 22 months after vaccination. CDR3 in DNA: TGCAGTGCTAGGGATCAAGTTCTTTTTGATGGCTACACCTTC. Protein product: CSARDQVLFDGYTF.